These 5 T cell receptor beta chains were sequenced from one sample in a study of blood T cell repertoires in COVID-19. Produced via immunoSEQ multiplex PCR; TCRdb's table is partial and in-frame only. The data contain 210,000 or so clones, approximately 87% of them singletons. What was sequenced was PBMCs or T cells enriched from blood (not recorded which). The receptors were gathered from a woman aged 45-65 years in a cohort exposed to, infected with or recovered from COVID-19 (not recorded which).

This clone has a single count. The CDR3 loop is CASSPVRNTGELFF. The DNA for the CDR3 is TGTGCCAGCAGCCCCGTGAGGAACACCGGGGAGCTGTTTTTT. This chain uses TRBV3-1 (or the pseudogene TRBV3-2) with TRBJ2-2; D gene unclear. Trimming shortened V by 4 bases and J by 1 base, and 7 bases separated the two germline ends. This CDR3 has 14 residues. Germline CDR1 is LGHDT and CDR2 is YNNKEL (reference sequence).

This chain links TRBV6-5 with TRBJ2-3; 10 bases fit TRBD1. CDR1 is MNHEY and CDR2 is SVGAGI in the germline V gene. The V segment lost 6 bases and the J segment 1 base; nucleotides outside the gene matches: 4. CDR3 length: 15 residues. The chain's CDR3 is CASSAGTGGTDTQYF. The DNA of the CDR3 is TGTGCCAGCAGCGCTGGGACAGGGGGCACAGATACGCAGTATTTT.

The genes are TRBV7-2 and TRBJ1-5; unclear D gene. Germline V gene sequence: CDR1 SGHTA, CDR2 FQGNSA. V gave up 0 bases and J gave up 4 bases, with 7 bases separating them. There are 14 residues in the CDR3. As DNA, the CDR3 is TGTGCCAGCAGCTTAGCAGAGGGAAATCAGCCCCAGCATTTT. Its translation: CASSLAEGNQPQHF.

This chain connects TRBV6-2 or TRBV6-3 to TRBJ2-7; perhaps TRBD1 as D (6 bases). The V gene's germline CDR1 is MNHEY and CDR2 SVGEGT. The germline V and J ends were trimmed by 2 bases and 2 bases, with 16 bases remaining between them. The CDR3 has 16 residues. This CDR3 reads CASSYPTGQTTYEQYF. CDR3 nucleotide sequence: TGTGCCAGCAGTTACCCGACAGGACAAACGACCTACGAGCAGTACTTC.

The gene calls are TRBV5-4 and TRBJ1-2; TRBD1 is a possible D gene (6 bases). Germline-derived CDR1 and CDR2 are SGHNT and YYREEE (reference sequence). This CDR3 is 16 amino acids long. The V gene lost 4 bases and the J gene lost 1 base, with 17 bases spanning the gap. In nucleotides, the CDR3 is TGTGCCAGCAGCCCGGCGGGGGCCCTCTTTAACTATGGCTACACCTTC. Its protein is CASSPAGALFNYGYTF.